The 18 T cell receptor beta chains reported below all come from one sample, sequenced in a study of cytomegalovirus exposure and HLA in healthy donors. The PCR was carried out with 60 Vbeta primers and 13 Jbeta primers. Only in-frame clones appear in the TCRdb table, and some are missing; sequencing was by immunoSEQ multiplex PCR. The sample contains 90,000 to 150,000 clones, 63% of which appear only once. Sequenced input: PBMCs. The receptors stem from a man in his forties or fifties in good health and CMV-seropositive.

The rearrangement joins TRBV15 to TRBJ2-3; a possible D gene is TRBD1 (5 bases). V dropped 1 base and J dropped 0 bases, with 8 bases sitting between them. The germline gives CDR1 LNHNV, CDR2 YYDKDF (reference sequence). The CDR3 consists of 15 residues. The chain's CDR3 is CATSRGTTSTDTQYF. Written as DNA, the CDR3 is TGTGCCACCAGCAGAGGGACAACTAGCACAGATACGCAGTATTTT.

J is TRBJ2-7 and V is TRBV5-8, with TRBD1 matching over 7 bases. Germline V lookup: CDR1 SGHTS, CDR2 YDEGEE. V lost 0 bases, J lost 4 bases, and 7 bases stayed unmatched. The CDR3 contains 15 residues. In DNA, the CDR3 is TGTGCCAGCAGCTTGGCAGCGACAGGGTCGTACGAGCAGTACTTC. Encoded protein: CASSLAATGSYEQYF.

This clone has just a few counts. This chain connects TRBV27 to TRBJ2-3; 11 bases line up with TRBD2. CDR1 MNHEY and CDR2 SMNVEV come from the germline V gene (reference sequence). This CDR3 comprises 19 residues. With 6 bases clipped from V and 5 bases from J, the junction kept 19 bases outside the gene matches. In DNA form, the CDR3 reads TGTGCCAGCAGCACTCTGAATTGGCCTAGCGGGGGGTATATAGATACGCAGTATTTT. The encoded protein is CASSTLNWPSGGYIDTQYF.

The chain links TRBV11-2 to TRBJ2-5, with TRBD2 identical over 7 bases. V gave up 7 bases and J gave up 8 bases; unmatched junction bases: 16. The CDR3 has 15 amino acids. From germline, CDR1 is SGHAT and CDR2 FQNNGV. The CDR3 here is CASIPRLAALVTQYF. In DNA, the CDR3 is TGTGCCAGCATCCCAAGACTAGCTGCCCTGGTAACCCAGTACTTC.

This clone has only a few counts. The chain carries TRBV7-3 and TRBJ1-1, with D possibly being TRBD1 (5 bases). CDR1 is SGHTA, CDR2 FQGTGA, per germline. V was trimmed by 2 bases and J by 7 bases, leaving 11 bases between them. This CDR3 comprises 13 residues. This CDR3 reads CASSLGAGFEAFF. In nucleotides, the CDR3 is TGTGCCAGCAGCTTAGGGGCAGGTTTTGAAGCTTTCTTT.

This clone was found once. The chain employs TRBV7-9 and TRBJ2-2; 9 positions agree with TRBD1. V lost 4 bases and J lost 0; bases outside the gene matches: 6. The CDR3 is 17 amino acids. Germline-derived CDR1 and CDR2 are SEHNR and FQNEAQ (reference sequence). The CDR3 DNA reads as TGTGCCAGCAGCTCTACCGGGACAGGGACGAACACCGGGGAGCTGTTTTTT. It yields the protein CASSSTGTGTNTGELFF.

V usage is TRBV4-1 and J usage is TRBJ1-5, with D possibly matching TRBD1 (6 bases). Per germline, CDR1 MGHRA and CDR2 YSYEKL. The CDR3 is 16 amino acids. Trimming left V 1 base short and J 2 bases short, with 12 bases between. The CDR3 loop reads CASSQVRTVGNQPQHF. CDR3 in DNA: TGCGCCAGCAGCCAAGTGAGGACAGTAGGCAATCAGCCCCAGCATTTT.

V is TRBV5-1 and J is TRBJ1-2; no clear D gene. CDR3 length: 13 residues. With 0 bases removed from V and 4 bases from J, the gap between germline ends came to 7 bases. Germline V gene sequence: CDR1 SGHRS, CDR2 YFSETQ. CDR3 in DNA: TGCGCCAGCAGCTTGGACGGTGCCTATGGCTACACCTTC. It yields the protein CASSLDGAYGYTF.

CDR3 residues: CASTPGLAGALSYEQYF. Here the CDR3 DNA reads TGCGCCAGTACGCCGGGACTAGCGGGAGCGTTATCCTACGAGCAGTACTTC. This chain connects TRBV5-1 to TRBJ2-5; the match to TRBD2 covers 14 bases. The end of the DNA aligns better with TRBJ2-7, so the J call may be wrong. Germline V gene sequence: CDR1 SGHRS, CDR2 YFSETQ. CDR3 length: 17 amino acids.

V is TRBV5-8 and J is TRBJ1-5; D is ambiguous. The V and J ends lost 0 bases and 5 bases respectively, with 6 bases between them. The CDR3 runs to 13 residues. CDR1 is SGHTS and CDR2 is YDEGEE in the germline V gene. As DNA, the CDR3 is TGTGCCAGCAGCTTGGATCGGGATCAGCCCCAGCATTTT. This encodes CASSLDRDQPQHF.

This clone was detected a few times. V gene TRBV9 combines with J gene TRBJ2-5; 7 bases are a match to TRBD2. The CDR3 covers 12 residues. The germline CDR1 and CDR2 sequences are SGDLS and YYNGEE. Germline trimming cut 7 bases from V and 2 bases from J; bases unmatched to any gene: 2. This CDR3 reads CASGSGQETQYF. As DNA, the CDR3 is TGTGCCAGCGGTAGCGGGCAAGAGACCCAGTACTTC.

CDR3 protein: CASGPSGGTEAFF. The CDR3 bases are TGTGCTAGTGGACCCTCAGGGGGCACTGAAGCTTTCTTT. The chain recombines TRBV12-5 with TRBJ1-1; 7 positions match TRBD1. Germline lookup yields CDR1 LGHNT and CDR2 FRNRAP. The CDR3 has 13 amino acids. V was clipped by 6 bases and J by 4 bases; unmatched bases: 5.

V is TRBV28 and J is TRBJ2-3; 10 positions match TRBD2. Unmatched junction bases numbered 6, after V lost 2 bases and J lost 1 base. This CDR3 comprises 17 residues. Looked up from germline, CDR1 is MDHEN and CDR2 is SYDVKM. CDR3 in DNA: TGTGCCAGCAGTTTAGTAAGACTAGCGGGTGGCACAGATACGCAGTATTTT. Translating gives CASSLVRLAGGTDTQYF.

The J gene is TRBJ2-1, the V gene TRBV7-9, with D possibly being TRBD1 (6 bases). The CDR3 has 13 amino acids. Looked up from germline, CDR1 is SEHNR and CDR2 is FQNEAQ (reference sequence). The V and J ends lost 4 bases and 4 bases respectively, with 8 bases between them. The CDR3 spells CASSSGQYNEQFF. CDR3 DNA: TGTGCCAGCAGCTCCGGACAGTACAATGAGCAGTTCTTC.

The CDR3 DNA follows: TGTGCCAGCCGAGACAGGGGGGGCAATCAGCCCCAGCATTTT. Its protein is CASRDRGGNQPQHF. The V and J genes are TRBV5-8 and TRBJ1-5, with 9 bases matching TRBD1. With 7 bases clipped from V and 2 bases from J, the junction kept 4 bases outside the gene matches. Germline V CDR1 and CDR2: SGHTS, YDEGEE. The CDR3 sequence is 14 residues long. The whole variable domain, remainder taken from reference TRBV5-8 and TRBJ1-5, is EAGVTQSPTHLIKTRGQQATLRCSPISGHTSVYWYQQALGLGLQFLLWYDEGEERNRGNFPPRFSGRQFPNYSSELNVNALELEDSALYLCASRDRGGNQPQHFGDGTRLSIL.

This sequence joins TRBV5-1 and TRBJ1-3; 8 bases fit TRBD1. V shed 0 bases, J shed 2 bases, and the junction held 10 bases outside the gene matches. Germline-derived CDR1 and CDR2 are SGHRS and YFSETQ. The CDR3 has 18 amino acids. The DNA of the CDR3 is TGCGCCAGCAGCTTGGGTCCCGGGACAGGAGGTACTGGAAACACCATATATTTT. It encodes CASSLGPGTGGTGNTIYF.

This clone was seen only a few times. The rearrangement joins TRBV10-3 to TRBJ1-1; D may be TRBD1 (6 bases). V lost 6 bases to trimming and J lost 3 bases, with 11 bases between them. The CDR3 is 13 residues long. Germline CDR1 and CDR2: ENHRY and SYGVKD. The CDR3 region is CAIRNREDTEAFF. CDR3 DNA sequence: TGTGCCATCAGGAACAGGGAAGACACTGAAGCTTTCTTT.

The chain has TRBV5-1 and TRBJ2-7, with 7 bases lining up with TRBD2. The J segment lost 6 bases and the V segment lost 4 bases, leaving 7 bases of the junction unmatched. Germline V gene lookup returns CDR1 SGHRS and CDR2 YFSETQ. This CDR3 has 13 amino acids. The CDR3 sequence is CASSPGEGFEQYF. As DNA, the CDR3 is TGCGCCAGCAGCCCGGGGGAGGGATTCGAGCAGTACTTC. The full variable domain, in which reference TRBV5-1 and TRBJ2-7 provide the parts outside the CDR3, is KAGVTQTPRYLIKTRGQQVTLSCSPISGHRSVSWYQQTPGQGLQFLFEYFSETQRNKGNFPGRFSGRQFSNSRSEMNVSTLELGDSALYLCASSPGEGFEQYFGPGTRLTVT.